These T cell receptor beta chains were read from a single sample in a study of post-analysis software for immune sequencing data. TCRdb called the PCR reads again in MiXCR, with one record for every CDR3 protein. The table records over 300,000 distinct CDR3 sequences, roughly 38% of them present only once. Specimen: blood. The receptors were sampled from a girl under 18 with multiple sclerosis. CDR3s include the opening cysteine and the closing phenylalanine or tryptophan. Fields, in order: V gene, D gene, J gene, CDR3 length, clone size, CDR3 protein, CDR3 DNA. D genes are given only for firm matches. Clone size is shown for a subset of rows, as once, few, many or a class of expanded clone.

V gene: TRBV2; D gene: NA; J gene: TRBJ2-1; CDR3 length: 14; clone size: few; CDR3 protein: CASWGGWQGNEQFF; CDR3 DNA: TGTGCCAGCTGGGGGGGCTGGCAGGGCAATGAGCAGTTCTTC
V gene: TRBV19; D gene: NA; J gene: TRBJ2-3; CDR3 length: 15; clone size: few; CDR3 protein: CASSLAWGGTGTQYF; CDR3 DNA: TGTGCCAGTAGCCTGGCATGGGGTGGGACTGGTACGCAGTATTTT
V gene: TRBV27; D gene: NA; J gene: TRBJ2-7; CDR3 length: 13; clone size: NA; CDR3 protein: CASSYAVHYEQYF; CDR3 DNA: TGTGCCAGCAGTTATGCGGTCCACTACGAGCAGTACTTC
V gene: TRBV30; D gene: NA; J gene: TRBJ2-2; CDR3 length: 12; clone size: NA; CDR3 protein: CAWSAGFGELFF; CDR3 DNA: TGTGCCTGGAGTGCAGGGTTCGGGGAGCTGTTTTTT
V gene: TRBV6-6; D gene: TRBD2; J gene: TRBJ2-1; CDR3 length: 14; clone size: few; CDR3 protein: CASTTSGGQNEQFF; CDR3 DNA: TGTGCCAGCACGACTAGCGGGGGTCAGAATGAGCAGTTCTTC
V gene: TRBV10-3; D gene: NA; J gene: TRBJ2-3; CDR3 length: 14; clone size: NA; CDR3 protein: CAISLTPYTDTQYF; CDR3 DNA: TGTGCCATCAGTCTCACACCATACACAGATACGCAGTATTTT
V gene: TRBV12-5; D gene: TRBD1; J gene: TRBJ2-7; CDR3 length: 15; clone size: NA; CDR3 protein: CASGLSMTGNYEQYF; CDR3 DNA: TGTGCTAGTGGCCTTTCGATGACAGGGAACTACGAGCAGTACTTC
V gene: TRBV5-6; D gene: NA; J gene: TRBJ1-2; CDR3 length: 14; clone size: few; CDR3 protein: CASSPIGGNYGYTF; CDR3 DNA: TGTGCCAGCAGCCCAATCGGAGGGAACTATGGCTACACCTTC
V gene: TRBV20-1; D gene: TRBD1; J gene: TRBJ2-1; CDR3 length: 16; clone size: NA; CDR3 protein: CSASQGTGATYNEQFF; CDR3 DNA: TGCAGTGCTAGCCAGGGGACAGGGGCGACCTACAATGAGCAGTTCTTC
V gene: TRBV5-5; D gene: NA; J gene: TRBJ2-3; CDR3 length: 14; clone size: NA; CDR3 protein: CTSSSDRSTDTQYF; CDR3 DNA: TGTACCAGCAGCTCTGACAGAAGCACAGATACGCAGTATTTT
V gene: TRBV5-1; D gene: NA; J gene: TRBJ1-1; CDR3 length: 13; clone size: once; CDR3 protein: CASSFEQARGAFF; CDR3 DNA: TGCGCCAGCAGCTTTGAACAGGCCCGGGGAGCTTTCTTT